These 31 T cell receptor beta chains were all obtained from the same sample, sequenced in a study of regulatory T cells in long-lasting Graves disease. Building the TCR beta libraries relied on iRepertoire HTBI primers, and CDR3 regions underwent Arm-PCR. TCRdb redid the calling of the multiplex PCR reads with MiXCR, one entry per CDR3 protein. The repertoire includes about 660,000 distinct CDR3 sequences, approximately 31% of them detected once, and around 40% sits in the top ten. Sample time point: persistent/refractory GD, antithyroid drugs over 5 years with positive TRAb. From PBMCs, RNA was extracted and then used to make the TCR library. The source material was peripheral blood mononuclear cells (PBMCs), sampled when the disease was refractory, from a patient treated with antithyroid drugs. These receptors all stem from a female donor with Graves disease.

This rearrangement joins TRBV2 to TRBJ2-1; D ambiguous. The V end lost 6 bases, the J end lost 8 bases, and 8 bases lay between the germline ends. CDR1 and CDR2 from the germline V gene are SNHLY and FYNNEI. This CDR3 contains 11 residues. CDR3 region: CASRAPDEQFF. The CDR3 DNA follows: TGTGCCAGCAGAGCCCCCGATGAGCAGTTCTTC.

This chain uses TRBV5-1 with TRBJ1-2; 9 nucleotides align to TRBD1. V was pared by 4 bases and J by 4 bases, with 8 bases of the junction left unmatched. The CDR3 has 15 residues. Germline values: CDR1 SGHRS, CDR2 YFSETQ. The CDR3 is CASSGNRGLGYGYTF. CDR3 sequence (DNA): TGCGCCAGCAGCGGCAACAGGGGGCTGGGCTATGGCTACACCTTC.

This clonotype was detected only a few times. This chain connects TRBV2 to TRBJ1-5; D not resolved. V was clipped by 1 base and J by 7 bases, with 8 bases between them. Germline lookup yields CDR1 SNHLY and CDR2 FYNNEI. This CDR3 has 13 residues. The CDR3 DNA reads as TGTGCCAGCAGTGAAGAGACAAGGCAGCCCCAGCATTTT. It specifies CASSEETRQPQHF.

This clonotype was seen many times. V gene TRBV28 combines with J gene TRBJ1-2; no clear D. V was cut by 2 bases and J by 7 bases, with 17 bases left in between. This CDR3 is 15 amino acids long. CDR1 and CDR2 from the germline V gene are MDHEN and SYDVKM. DNA of the CDR3: TGTGCCAGCAGTTTACTTATTCCGGATGCGGGTGGCTACACCTTC. Translated: CASSLLIPDAGGYTF.

This clonotype came up a few times. The V gene is TRBV5-1, the J gene TRBJ1-4; perhaps TRBD1 as D (5 bases). V was shortened by 4 bases and J by 5 bases, with 18 bases between the two germline ends. CDR1 SGHRS and CDR2 YFSETQ come from the germline V gene. The CDR3 contains 16 residues. CDR3 residues: CASSPRQGAGNEKLFF. The DNA for the CDR3 is TGCGCCAGCAGCCCCCGGCAAGGGGCTGGGAATGAAAAACTGTTTTTT.

This clonotype was recorded a few times. The chain employs TRBV2 and TRBJ1-1; D is uncertain. Germline V gene lookup returns CDR1 SNHLY and CDR2 FYNNEI. V shed 6 bases and J shed 3 bases, with 14 bases lying between them. This CDR3 is built from 14 residues. The DNA of the CDR3 is TGTGCCAGCAGACCAGACACCCTTGACACTGAAGCTTTCTTT. Translated: CASRPDTLDTEAFF.

This clonotype was counted a few times. V and J are TRBV20-1 and TRBJ1-6; 7 bases are a match to TRBD1. Germline V gene data show CDR1 as DFQATT and CDR2 as SNEGSKA (reference sequence). This CDR3 comprises 15 residues. Trimming removed 6 bases from V and 9 bases from J; junction bases left unmatched: 14. CDR3 nucleotides: TGCAGTGCGCCTCCCCATCAGGGGGGGAGTTCACCCCTCCACTTT. It encodes CSAPPHQGGSSPLHF.

This clonotype has a handful of counts. The junction does not match germline at one end; this may be a read error. The chain carries TRBV6-1 and TRBJ1-1; D is unresolved. In germline, CDR1 is MNHNS, CDR2 SASEGT. This CDR3 is built from 14 residues. As DNA, the CDR3 is TGTGCCAGCAGGGAAGGAATCATGAACACTGAAGCTTTCTTT. It encodes CASREGIMNTEAFF.

This clonotype occurred a few times. As DNA, the CDR3 is TGCAGCGTTGGAATAGGGGGTCGACTATTGAACACTGAAGCTTTCTTT. Translated: CSVGIGGRLLNTEAFF. The V call is TRBV29-1, the J call TRBJ1-1; D perhaps matches TRBD1 (6 bases). The germline CDR1 and CDR2 sequences are SQVTM and ANQGSEA. The CDR3 extends over 16 amino acids. Trimming left V 4 bases short and J 0 bases short, with 18 bases between.

This clonotype was counted between two and nine times. The chain combines TRBV6-1 with TRBJ2-1; 12 bases fit TRBD2. The CDR3 loop spans 15 amino acids. V lost 7 bases, J lost 7 bases, and 8 bases stayed unmatched. Germline lookup yields CDR1 MNHNS and CDR2 SASEGT. CDR3 loop: CASTPSGGVENEQFF. The CDR3 DNA sequence: TGTGCCAGCACGCCTAGCGGGGGGGTTGAGAATGAGCAGTTCTTC.

This sequence joins TRBV19 and TRBJ1-2; TRBD1 is a possible D gene (5 bases). CDR3 length equals 13 residues. The germline V and J ends were trimmed by 5 bases and 14 bases, with 21 bases remaining between them. CDR1 LNHDA and CDR2 SQIVND come from the germline V gene (reference sequence). CDR3 DNA: TGTGCCAGTAGTTCAACCGGGACGGTGGAGATGACCTTC. It is translated as CASSSTGTVEMTF.

The chain has TRBV6-2 or TRBV6-3 and TRBJ1-5; possibly TRBD1 for D (6 bases). Germline V gene sequence: CDR1 MNHEY, CDR2 SVGEGT. The CDR3 covers 13 residues. V was shortened by 7 bases and J by 4 bases, with 11 bases between the two germline ends. CDR3 residues: CASIGGLNQPQHF. In nucleotides, the CDR3 is TGTGCCAGCATCGGGGGGCTAAATCAGCCCCAGCATTTT.

The rearrangement joins TRBV19 to TRBJ2-5; TRBD1 matches 7 bases. The CDR3 consists of 16 residues. V shed 1 base, J shed 1 base, and the junction held 6 bases outside the gene matches. The germline V gene has CDR1 LNHDA and CDR2 SQIVND (reference sequence). CDR3 nucleotide sequence: TGTGCCAGTAGTATAGGCCTCCGGGACAGCCAAGAGACCCAGTACTTC. Translated: CASSIGLRDSQETQYF. The variable domain in full, completed from reference TRBV19 and TRBJ2-5, reads DGGITQSPKYLFRKEGQNVTLSCEQNLNHDAMYWYRQDPGQGLRLIYYSQIVNDFQKGDIAEGYSVSREKKESFPLTVTSAQKNPTAFYLCASSIGLRDSQETQYFGPGTRLLVL.

This clonotype was counted a few times. A read error may account for a junction end that differs from germline. The chain combines TRBV2 with TRBJ1-2; TRBD1 matches at 9 bases. This CDR3 has 14 residues. The germline V gene has CDR1 SNHLY and CDR2 FYNNEI. The CDR3 DNA is TGTGCCAGCAGAACCCTAACAGGGGGCGGTGGCTGCACCTTC. Amino acids: CASRTLTGGGGCTF.

This clonotype was counted between two and nine times. V usage is TRBV6-2 or TRBV6-3 and J usage is TRBJ1-1; D gene ambiguous. V lost 3 bases to trimming and J lost 5 bases, with 19 bases between them. In germline, CDR1 is MNHEY, CDR2 SVGEGT. The CDR3 covers 16 residues. The DNA of the CDR3 is TGTGCCAGCAGTTATCGACAAATTGGGGTTGAAACTGAAGCTTTCTTT. Its translation is CASSYRQIGVETEAFF.

This clonotype was found many times. The genes are TRBV28 and TRBJ1-2, with TRBD1 matching over 9 bases. Germline V CDR1 and CDR2: MDHEN, SYDVKM. The length of the CDR3 is 13 residues. Unmatched junction bases numbered 5, after V lost 4 bases and J lost 8 bases. CDR3 nucleotide sequence: TGTGCCAGCAGTTGGACAGGGGAATGGGGCTACACCTTC. Protein product: CASSWTGEWGYTF.

V and J are TRBV5-1 and TRBJ1-1; D is undetermined. The CDR3 totals 14 residues. Germline lookup yields CDR1 SGHRS and CDR2 YFSETQ. Trimming left V 4 bases short and J 0 bases short, with 10 bases between. In DNA form, the CDR3 reads TGCGCCAGCAGCGACGGATTCATGAACACTGAAGCTTTCTTT. This translates into CASSDGFMNTEAFF.

In the case of this clonotype: At one end, the junction sequence differs from germline, possibly due to a read error. The rearrangement links TRBV9 to TRBJ1-6, with TRBD1 as a possible D gene (5 bases). CDR1 and CDR2 from the germline V gene are SGDLS and YYNGEE. This CDR3 region has 20 residues. The CDR3 sequence: CASSVGVQETSSSYNSPLHF. In DNA, the CDR3 is TGTGCTAGCAGCGTAGGGGTGCAGGAGACTTCGAGCTCCTATAATTCACCCCTCCACTTT.

This clonotype was recorded at least ten times. The chain recombines TRBV28 with TRBJ2-5, with 9 positions matching TRBD1. Germline CDR1 is MDHEN and CDR2 is SYDVKM. Unmatched junction bases numbered 5, after V lost 6 bases and J lost 3 bases. The CDR3 runs to 14 residues. This CDR3 reads CASSTGQGEETQYF. The CDR3 bases are TGTGCCAGCAGCACGGGACAGGGCGAAGAGACCCAGTACTTC.

The CDR3 nucleotides read TGTGCCAGCAGTGATGGTCCCCCCCCGAGGCCCCATTTT. Translating gives CASSDGPPPRPHF. The gene calls are TRBV6-1 and TRBJ1-5; no reliable D call. Trimming took 3 bases from V and 16 from J, leaving 19 bases between them. Per germline, CDR1 MNHNS and CDR2 SASEGT. This CDR3 contains 13 residues.

This sequence joins TRBV6-1 and TRBJ1-6; the match to TRBD1 covers 7 bases. V trimming: 5 bases; J trimming: 10 bases; junction bases outside the gene matches: 8. Germline lookup yields CDR1 MNHNS and CDR2 SASEGT. The CDR3 extends over 14 amino acids. The CDR3 region has the DNA TGTGCCAGCAGTCAACAGGGGATTTACTCACCCCTCCACTTT. Translated, it gives CASSQQGIYSPLHF.

This sequence joins TRBV12-3 or TRBV12-4 and TRBJ1-4, with a possible D match to TRBD1 (5 bases). The CDR3 sequence is 16 residues long. V lost 5 bases to trimming and J lost 4 bases, with 17 bases between them. The CDR3 here is CASSLPPGPDNEKLFF. CDR3 DNA sequence: TGTGCCAGCAGTCTCCCACCGGGACCAGATAATGAAAAACTGTTTTTT.

The rearrangement links TRBV27 to TRBJ2-3; D uncertain. V was pared by 4 bases and J by 3 bases, with 11 bases between. The length of the CDR3 is 14 residues. Germline loops: CDR1 MNHEY, CDR2 SMNVEV (reference sequence). The CDR3 DNA sequence: TGTGCCAGCAGTTCGGGCCTCGGGACAGATACGCAGTATTTT. Encoded protein: CASSSGLGTDTQYF.

The gene calls are TRBV7-2 and TRBJ2-5; the match to TRBD2 covers 9 bases. Looked up from germline, CDR1 is SGHTA and CDR2 is FQGNSA. V lost 9 bases, J lost 7 bases, and 12 bases stayed unmatched. The CDR3 has 14 residues. CDR3 loop: CARAVSGSGGTQYF. In DNA form, the CDR3 reads TGTGCCAGAGCAGTTAGCGGGAGCGGAGGGACCCAGTACTTC.

J is TRBJ2-7 and V is TRBV19; the D call may be TRBD1 or TRBD2 (5 bases each). V was pared by 5 bases and J by 6 bases, with 14 bases between. The germline V gene encodes CDR1 LNHDA and CDR2 SQIVND (reference sequence). This CDR3 spans 13 amino acids. The CDR3 nucleotides are TGTGCCAGTAGTCCAATCGTGGGGGTCGAGCAGTACTTC. Protein sequence: CASSPIVGVEQYF.

This clonotype showed up just a few times. V and J are TRBV29-1 and TRBJ2-7; 7 bases line up with TRBD1. CDR3 length: 13 amino acids. Germline V gene sequence: CDR1 SQVTM, CDR2 ANQGSEA. With V trimmed by 3 bases and J by 3 bases, 5 bases remained unmatched. DNA for the CDR3: TGCAGCGTTGATACAGGGGAAGGCTACGAGCAGTACTTC. Translating gives CSVDTGEGYEQYF.

The chain employs TRBV6-1 and TRBJ1-3; 8 bases map to TRBD1. Germline loops: CDR1 MNHNS, CDR2 SASEGT. This CDR3 has 15 residues. The V segment lost 8 bases and the J segment 2 bases; nucleotides outside the gene matches: 8. DNA for the CDR3: TGTGCCAGCCGCGTCCAGGGGGCAACTGGAAACACCATATATTTT. Its protein is CASRVQGATGNTIYF.

The rearrangement links TRBV19 to TRBJ2-5; 8 bases fit TRBD1. The V and J ends lost 5 bases and 5 bases, in that order; junction bases with no gene match: 7. The CDR3 has 14 residues. The germline gives CDR1 LNHDA, CDR2 SQIVND (reference sequence). The DNA for the CDR3 is TGTGCCAGTAGTCGACAGGGGCCGAGGGAGACCCAGTACTTC. Translating it yields CASSRQGPRETQYF.

The V gene is TRBV6-8, the J gene TRBJ1-5; D call uncertain. The germline V gene encodes CDR1 MNHGY and CDR2 SAAAGT. Trimming stripped 6 bases from V and 5 bases from J, with 8 bases between. CDR3 length equals 12 residues. The CDR3 reads CASSQVYQPQHF. CDR3 sequence (DNA): TGTGCCAGCAGCCAGGTGTATCAGCCCCAGCATTTT.

The chain recombines TRBV19 with TRBJ1-1, with D hard to call. The germline CDR1 and CDR2 sequences are LNHDA and SQIVND (reference sequence). Trimming took off 3 bases at V and 0 bases at J, with 14 bases between the two ends. The CDR3 length is 16 residues. The DNA for the CDR3 is TGTGCCAGTAGTATCCCCCGGGTGGGGATGAACACTGAAGCTTTCTTT. This codes for CASSIPRVGMNTEAFF.

About this clonotype: The junction does not match germline at one end; this may be a read error. V usage is TRBV28 and J usage is TRBJ1-4; a weak D match, TRBD1 (5 bases). The germline V gene has CDR1 MDHEN and CDR2 SYDVKM. This CDR3 spans 16 amino acids. The CDR3 protein is CASRTDRGATNEKPFF. As DNA, the CDR3 is TGTGCCAGCAGGACAGACAGAGGAGCAACTAATGAAAAACCGTTTTTT.